This T cell receptor (beta chain) was recorded in a study of CD8+CD57+ T cells in acquired aplastic anemia. Study context: CD4+ and CD8+ cells, once sorted, gave DNA averaging around 3.4 ug.

Individuals selected for sequencing had exhibited CD8+CD57+ cell expansion on flow cytometry. Every patient presented with severe acquired aplastic anemia. When blood sampling took place, the patients had received no therapy. Ten or more counts support this clonotype. Its antigen is unknown. General study points: CD8+ Simpson's diversity did not differ significantly between patients and controls.

CDR3 and TCR beta VDJ profiling relied on a genomic DNA template. TCRdb independently ran MiXCR on the reads; one entry per CDR3 protein. The profile shows about 160,000 distinct CDR3 sequences, around half of them singletons. In germline, CDR1 is SGDLS, CDR2 YYNGEE. CDR3 length: 14 amino acids. The V end was cut by 0 bases, the J end by 4 bases, with 10 bases between. This TCR was sampled from a human donor with aplastic anemia. Sequenced: sorted CD4+, CD8+, or CD8+CD57+ T cells (not recorded which) from PBMCs. The V and J genes are TRBV9 and TRBJ1-2; the D is unclear. The CDR3 DNA follows: TGTGCCAGCAGCGTAGGTTCGGGCCCCTATGGCTACACCTTC. This encodes CASSVGSGPYGYTF.